The 5 T cell receptor beta chains below come from one sample, sequenced in a study of blood T cell repertoires in COVID-19. Assay used: immunoSEQ multiplex PCR; TCRdb lists only in-frame clones, some missing. The table lists about 120,000 clones, about four fifths of them singletons. The specimen sequenced was peripheral blood. Receptor source: a woman of 80 years or more with acute or convalescent COVID-19.

In this sample, this clone turned up once. The chain joins TRBV7-2 to TRBJ2-6; tentative D call: TRBD1 (5 bases). The CDR3 is made up of 15 amino acids. From germline, CDR1 is SGHTA and CDR2 FQGNSA. Trimming shortened V by 5 bases and J by 0 bases, and 8 bases separated the two germline ends. CDR3 nucleotides: TGTGCCAGCAGCCCGCAGGGCTCTGGGGCCAACGTCCTGACTTTC. This translates into CASSPQGSGANVLTF.

The chain uses TRBV3-1 (or the pseudogene TRBV3-2) and TRBJ1-2, with TRBD1 as a possible D gene (5 bases). V gave up 3 bases and J gave up 3 bases, with 11 bases separating them. Germline V CDR1 and CDR2: LGHDT, YNNKEL (reference sequence). The CDR3 is 14 amino acids. The CDR3, as DNA: TGTGCCAGCAGCCAGGGGCAGGGCTACTATGGCTACACCTTC. Encoded protein: CASSQGQGYYGYTF.

This clone was recorded once. The chain combines TRBV3-1 (or the pseudogene TRBV3-2) with TRBJ2-1; 8 nucleotides match TRBD2. Germline CDR1 reads LGHDT; CDR2 reads YNNKEL (reference sequence). The junction had 6 bases not matched to a gene; V was cut back by 0 bases and J by 8 bases. The CDR3 spans 15 residues. In DNA, the CDR3 is TGTGCCAGCAGCCAAGATTCCGGGGGGGCGCATGAGCAGTTCTTC. Protein product: CASSQDSGGAHEQFF.

This rearrangement joins TRBV5-1 to TRBJ2-1, with a tentative D call TRBD2 (6 bases). The V and J ends lost 7 bases and 10 bases respectively, with 9 bases between them. The germline CDR1 and CDR2 sequences are SGHRS and YFSETQ. The CDR3 totals 10 residues. CDR3 loop: CASRGTEQFF. In DNA form, the CDR3 reads TGCGCCAGCCGGGGGACCGAGCAGTTCTTC.

The chain recombines TRBV19 with TRBJ2-1; weak D call: TRBD2 (6 bases). V gave up 1 base and J gave up 3 bases, with 10 bases separating them. The CDR3 sequence is 15 residues long. CDR1 is LNHDA, CDR2 SQIVND, per germline (reference sequence). The CDR3 loop is CASSIGGEIYNEQFF. In DNA, the CDR3 is TGTGCCAGTAGTATAGGGGGGGAGATCTACAATGAGCAGTTCTTC.